This T cell receptor (beta chain) was sequenced in a study of T-cell reconstitution after alpha-beta-depleted transplantation in children. The CDR3 has 15 residues. V was cut by 4 bases and J by 1 base, with 13 bases left in between. Germline-derived CDR1 and CDR2 are MGHRA and YSYEKL. For TCRbeta, the library was prepared with unique molecular identifiers. TCRdb recomputed calls from the PCR reads with MiXCR, one row per CDR3 protein. Here the sample spans about a million distinct CDR3 sequences, roughly 29% being singletons. The gene calls are TRBV4-1 and TRBJ2-5; unclear D gene. This TCR was recovered from a boy under two years old who had a stem cell transplant for SCID, so the T cells may come from the graft donor. This material consisted of PBMCs, mostly from graft donor cells, taken 360 days after TCRalphabeta/CD19-depleted stem cell transplant. CDR3 amino acids: CASSLTSSGQETQYF. The CDR3 region has the DNA TGCGCCAGCAGCCTAACCTCCAGTGGCCAAGAGACCCAGTACTTC.